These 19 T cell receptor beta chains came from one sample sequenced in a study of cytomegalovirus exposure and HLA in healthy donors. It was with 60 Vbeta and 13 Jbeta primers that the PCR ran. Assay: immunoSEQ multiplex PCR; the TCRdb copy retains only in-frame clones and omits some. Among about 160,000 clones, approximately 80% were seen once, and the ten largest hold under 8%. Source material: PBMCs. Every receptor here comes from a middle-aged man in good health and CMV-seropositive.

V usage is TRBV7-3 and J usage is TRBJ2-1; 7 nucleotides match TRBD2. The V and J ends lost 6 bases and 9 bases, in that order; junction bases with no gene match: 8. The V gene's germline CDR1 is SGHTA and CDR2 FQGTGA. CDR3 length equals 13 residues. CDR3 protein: CASSNIGGGEQFF. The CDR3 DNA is TGTGCCAGCAGTAATATTGGGGGGGGTGAGCAGTTCTTC.

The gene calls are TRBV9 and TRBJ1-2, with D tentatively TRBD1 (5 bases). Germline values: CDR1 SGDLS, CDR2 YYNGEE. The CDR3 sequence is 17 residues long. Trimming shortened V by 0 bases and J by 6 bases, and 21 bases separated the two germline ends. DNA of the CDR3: TGTGCCAGCAGCGTAGCTAACCTTGGTTGGGGGGGTCATGGCTACACCTTC. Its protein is CASSVANLGWGGHGYTF.

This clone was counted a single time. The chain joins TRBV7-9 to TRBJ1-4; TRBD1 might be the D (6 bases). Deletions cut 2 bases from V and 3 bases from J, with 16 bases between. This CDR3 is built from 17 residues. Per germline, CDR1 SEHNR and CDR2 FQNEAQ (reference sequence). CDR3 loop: CASSLSGGALANEKLFF. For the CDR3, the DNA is TGTGCCAGCAGCTTATCGGGGGGGGCGCTTGCTAATGAAAAACTGTTTTTT.

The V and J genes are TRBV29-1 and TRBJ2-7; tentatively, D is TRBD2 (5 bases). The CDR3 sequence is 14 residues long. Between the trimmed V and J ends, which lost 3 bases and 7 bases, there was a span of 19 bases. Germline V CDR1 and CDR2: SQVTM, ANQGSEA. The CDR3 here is CSVDPGSRNGEQYF. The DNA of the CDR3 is TGCAGCGTTGACCCGGGGTCGAGGAACGGGGAGCAGTACTTC.

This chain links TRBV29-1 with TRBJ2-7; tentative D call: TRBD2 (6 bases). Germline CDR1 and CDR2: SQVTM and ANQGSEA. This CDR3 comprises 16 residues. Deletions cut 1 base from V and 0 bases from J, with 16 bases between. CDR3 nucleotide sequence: TGCAGCGTTGAAGGGCCGGGACTGATGAGCTCCTACGAGCAGTACTTC. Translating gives CSVEGPGLMSSYEQYF.

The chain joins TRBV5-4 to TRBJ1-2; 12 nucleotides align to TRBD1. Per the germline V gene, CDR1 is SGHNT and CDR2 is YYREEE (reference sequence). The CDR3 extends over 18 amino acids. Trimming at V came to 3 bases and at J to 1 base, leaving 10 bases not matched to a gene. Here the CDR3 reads CASSSTGTGGDNNYGYTF. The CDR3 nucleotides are TGTGCCAGCAGCTCCACCGGGACAGGGGGCGACAATAACTATGGCTACACCTTC.

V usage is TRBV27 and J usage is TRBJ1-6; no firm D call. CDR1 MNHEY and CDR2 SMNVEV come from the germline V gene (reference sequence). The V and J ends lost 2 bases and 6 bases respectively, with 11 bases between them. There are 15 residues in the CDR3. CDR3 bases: TGTGCCAGCAGTTTAGGCAAACGCCTTAATTCACCCCTCCACTTT. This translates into CASSLGKRLNSPLHF.

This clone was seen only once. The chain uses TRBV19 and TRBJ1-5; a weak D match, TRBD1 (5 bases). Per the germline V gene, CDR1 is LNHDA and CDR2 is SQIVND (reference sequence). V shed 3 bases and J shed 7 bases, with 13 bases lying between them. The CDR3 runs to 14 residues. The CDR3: CASSMGGAGQPQHF. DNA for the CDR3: TGTGCCAGTAGTATGGGTGGGGCAGGGCAGCCCCAGCATTTT.

CDR3 residues: CASSADRGRTNYGYTF. Here the CDR3 DNA reads TGTGCCAGCAGTGCGGACAGGGGGCGAACGAACTATGGCTACACCTTC. The J gene is TRBJ1-2, the V gene TRBV5-6; 11 nucleotides align to TRBD1. Germline V CDR1 and CDR2: SGHDT, YYEEEE. V trimming: 5 bases; J trimming: 2 bases; junction bases outside the gene matches: 8. The CDR3 covers 16 residues.

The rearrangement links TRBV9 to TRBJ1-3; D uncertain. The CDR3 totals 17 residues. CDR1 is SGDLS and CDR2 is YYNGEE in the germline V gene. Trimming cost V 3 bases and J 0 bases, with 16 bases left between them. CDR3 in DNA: TGTGCCAGCAGCGACCAGGTCAGCCCTATCTCTGGAAACACCATATATTTT. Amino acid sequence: CASSDQVSPISGNTIYF.

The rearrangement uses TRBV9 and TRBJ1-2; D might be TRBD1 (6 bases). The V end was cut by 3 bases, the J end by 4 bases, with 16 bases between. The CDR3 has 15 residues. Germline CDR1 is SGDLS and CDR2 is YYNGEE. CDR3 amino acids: CASSAGEGGLYGYTF. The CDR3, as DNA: TGTGCCAGCAGCGCTGGGGAGGGGGGCCTCTATGGCTACACCTTC. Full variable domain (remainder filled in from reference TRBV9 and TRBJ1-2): DSGVTQTPKHLITATGQRVTLRCSPRSGDLSVYWYQQSLDQGLQFLIQYYNGEERAKGNILERFSAQQFPDLHSELNLSSLELGDSALYFCASSAGEGGLYGYTFGSGTRLTVV.

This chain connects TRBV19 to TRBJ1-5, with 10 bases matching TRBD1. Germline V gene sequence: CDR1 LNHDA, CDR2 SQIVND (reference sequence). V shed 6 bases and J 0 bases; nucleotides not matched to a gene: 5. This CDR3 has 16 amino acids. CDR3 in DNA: TGTGCCAGTAGCAGACAGGGGGCAGGTAGCAATCAGCCCCAGCATTTT. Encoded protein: CASSRQGAGSNQPQHF.

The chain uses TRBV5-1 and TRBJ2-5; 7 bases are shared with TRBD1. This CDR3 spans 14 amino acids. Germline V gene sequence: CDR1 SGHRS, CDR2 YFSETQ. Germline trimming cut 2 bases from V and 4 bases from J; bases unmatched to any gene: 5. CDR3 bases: TGCGCCAGCAGCTTACAGGGGAGCCCAGAGACCCAGTACTTC. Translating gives CASSLQGSPETQYF.

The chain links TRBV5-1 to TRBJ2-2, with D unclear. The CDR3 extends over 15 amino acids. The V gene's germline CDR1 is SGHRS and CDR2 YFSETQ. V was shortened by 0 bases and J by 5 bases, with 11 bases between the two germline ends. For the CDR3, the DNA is TGCGCCAGCAGCTTGGAATTGACAAAAACCGGGGAGCTGTTTTTT. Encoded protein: CASSLELTKTGELFF. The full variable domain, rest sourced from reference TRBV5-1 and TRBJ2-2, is KAGVTQTPRYLIKTRGQQVTLSCSPISGHRSVSWYQQTPGQGLQFLFEYFSETQRNKGNFPGRFSGRQFSNSRSEMNVSTLELGDSALYLCASSLELTKTGELFFGEGSRLTVL.

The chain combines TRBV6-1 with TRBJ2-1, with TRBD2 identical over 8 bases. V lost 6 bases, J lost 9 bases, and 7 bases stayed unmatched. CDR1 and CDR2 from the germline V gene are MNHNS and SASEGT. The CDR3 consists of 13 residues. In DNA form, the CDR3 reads TGTGCCAGCAGATCGGGGGGGCGGGGTGAGCAGTTCTTC. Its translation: CASRSGGRGEQFF.

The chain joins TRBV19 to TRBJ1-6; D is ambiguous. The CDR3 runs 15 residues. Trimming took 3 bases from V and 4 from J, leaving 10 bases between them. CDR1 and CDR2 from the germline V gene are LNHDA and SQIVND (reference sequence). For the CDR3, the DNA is TGTGCCAGTAGTATGGTGCGACTGTATAATTCACCCCTCCACTTT. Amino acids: CASSMVRLYNSPLHF.

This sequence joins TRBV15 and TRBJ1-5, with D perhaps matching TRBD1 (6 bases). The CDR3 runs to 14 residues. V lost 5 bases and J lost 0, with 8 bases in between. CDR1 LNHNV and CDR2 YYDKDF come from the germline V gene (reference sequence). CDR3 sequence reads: CATSGTLSNQPQHF. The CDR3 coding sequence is TGTGCCACCAGCGGGACACTTAGCAATCAGCCCCAGCATTTT.

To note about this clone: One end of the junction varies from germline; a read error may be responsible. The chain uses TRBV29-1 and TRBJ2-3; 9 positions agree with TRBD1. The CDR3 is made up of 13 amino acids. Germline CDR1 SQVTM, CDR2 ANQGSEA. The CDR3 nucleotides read TGCAGCGTTGGGAGGACAGGGGCAGACACGCAGTATTTT. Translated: CSVGRTGADTQYF.

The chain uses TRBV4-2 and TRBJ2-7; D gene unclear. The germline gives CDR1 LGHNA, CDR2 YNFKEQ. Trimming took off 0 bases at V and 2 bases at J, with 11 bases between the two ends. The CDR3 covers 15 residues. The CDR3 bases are TGTGCCAGCAGCCAAGATTCCCTGCAGGCCTACGAGCAGTACTTC. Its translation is CASSQDSLQAYEQYF.